The 18 T cell receptor beta chains below were found in one sample sequenced in a study of patients and donors after allogeneic stem cell transplantation. Using its own MiXCR run on the RT-PCR reads, TCRdb lists one record per CDR3 protein. The sample lists 920,000 or so distinct CDR3 sequences, around 17% seen once, with 5% to 7.5% in the top ten. The sequencing sample was made of blood, either unsorted or a sorted T cell fraction (not recorded which). These receptor sequences come from a human donor who was either an allogeneic HSCT recipient or a stem cell or donor lymphocyte infusion donor (not recorded which). It is not recorded whose cells these are; they may come from a transplant donor.

This sequence joins TRBV5-1 and TRBJ2-2; a possible D gene is TRBD1 (5 bases). This CDR3 spans 14 amino acids. Trimming took off 0 bases at V and 5 bases at J, with 8 bases between the two ends. Germline V gene sequence: CDR1 SGHRS, CDR2 YFSETQ. CDR3 nucleotides: TGCGCCAGCAGCTTGGTCGACAGAACCGGGGAGCTGTTTTTT. It yields the protein CASSLVDRTGELFF. Full variable domain (outside the CDR3, taken from reference TRBV5-1 and TRBJ2-2): KAGVTQTPRYLIKTRGQQVTLSCSPISGHRSVSWYQQTPGQGLQFLFEYFSETQRNKGNFPGRFSGRQFSNSRSEMNVSTLELGDSALYLCASSLVDRTGELFFGEGSRLTVL.

Only a few counts were recorded for this clonotype. The chain links TRBV24-1 to TRBJ2-2, with a tentative D call TRBD2 (6 bases). V was clipped by 5 bases and J by 13 bases, with 13 bases between them. CDR1 and CDR2 from the germline V gene are KGHDR and SFDVKD. The CDR3 runs 12 residues. The CDR3 is CATSVAGGVLFF. In DNA form, the CDR3 reads TGTGCCACCAGTGTCGCCGGGGGTGTGCTGTTTTTT.

Many counts were recorded for this clonotype. The rearrangement joins TRBV12-3 or TRBV12-4 to TRBJ2-3, with D possibly TRBD2 on 5 matching bases. CDR3 length equals 15 residues. V shed 3 bases and J shed 0 bases, with 10 bases lying between them. CDR3 DNA sequence: TGTGCCAGCAGTTTGAGTCGGGATAGCACAGATACGCAGTATTTT. The encoded protein is CASSLSRDSTDTQYF.

This clonotype appeared a few times. This sequence joins TRBV27 and TRBJ2-4; 9 bases agree with TRBD2. V dropped 10 bases and J dropped 5; count of bases not matched to a gene: 3. CDR3 length equals 12 residues. Germline CDR1 and CDR2: MNHEY and SMNVEV (reference sequence). The CDR3 here is CATGTSQNIQYF. Here the CDR3 DNA reads TGTGCCACCGGGACTAGCCAAAACATTCAGTACTTC.

The rearrangement uses TRBV20-1 and TRBJ1-1; D call uncertain. This CDR3 contains 12 residues. Trimming took 3 bases from V and 6 from J, leaving 11 bases between them. Per germline, CDR1 DFQATT and CDR2 SNEGSKA (reference sequence). CDR3 protein: CSAREDSPEAFF. CDR3 in DNA: TGCAGTGCTAGGGAGGATTCCCCTGAAGCTTTCTTT.

This clonotype has a handful of counts. The V and J genes are TRBV5-6 and TRBJ2-5; D gene ambiguous. The CDR3 length is 15 residues. Trimming took off 0 bases at V and 2 bases at J, with 11 bases between the two ends. CDR1 SGHDT and CDR2 YYEEEE come from the germline V gene. The CDR3 here is CASSLGSALQETQYF. The CDR3 DNA sequence: TGTGCCAGCAGCTTGGGCTCGGCACTACAAGAGACCCAGTACTTC.

The J gene is TRBJ2-2, the V gene TRBV6-2 or TRBV6-3; 13 bases map to TRBD2. Germline assignment: CDR1 MNHEY and CDR2 SVGEGT. The CDR3 runs 16 residues. V shed 6 bases, J shed 7 bases, and the junction held 8 bases outside the gene matches. CDR3 amino acids: CASRRRLAGGGGELFF. CDR3 DNA sequence: TGTGCCAGCAGACGCAGACTAGCGGGAGGTGGCGGGGAGCTGTTTTTT.

This clonotype was detected only a few times. This chain links TRBV12-3 or TRBV12-4 with TRBJ2-5; D may be TRBD1 or TRBD2 (6 bases each). CDR3 length equals 16 residues. Trimming left V 5 bases short and J 2 bases short, with 18 bases between. The CDR3 sequence is CASSPRGRGEQETQYF. Here the CDR3 DNA reads TGTGCCAGCAGTCCGCGGGGAAGGGGGGAACAAGAGACCCAGTACTTC.

The V call is TRBV2, the J call TRBJ2-1, with 8 bases fitting TRBD2. The length of the CDR3 is 13 residues. The J segment lost 9 bases and the V segment lost 4 bases, leaving 5 bases of the junction unmatched. Germline lookup yields CDR1 SNHLY and CDR2 FYNNEI. CDR3: CASSGGLAGEQFF. CDR3 bases: TGTGCCAGCAGTGGCGGACTAGCCGGTGAGCAGTTCTTC.

This clonotype showed up just a few times. The rearrangement joins TRBV4-1 to TRBJ2-7; 8 bases agree with TRBD2. The junction had 9 bases not matched to a gene; V was cut back by 0 bases and J by 2 bases. Germline V CDR1 and CDR2: MGHRA, YSYEKL. The CDR3 totals 17 residues. CDR3 bases: TGCGCCAGCAGCCAAGATACACTAGCGGCGACCGCCTACGAGCAGTACTTC. Translating gives CASSQDTLAATAYEQYF.

This chain joins TRBV6-5 and TRBJ2-3; TRBD2 might be the D (6 bases). CDR1 is MNHEY, CDR2 SVGAGI, per germline. This CDR3 is built from 16 residues. With 0 bases removed from V and 2 bases from J, the gap between germline ends came to 12 bases. DNA of the CDR3: TGTGCCAGCAGTTACTCGGCAGGACTAATCACAGATACGCAGTATTTT. It translates to CASSYSAGLITDTQYF.

This clonotype was seen repeatedly, ten times or more. The chain is built from TRBV9 and TRBJ2-5; 8 bases line up with TRBD1. The CDR3 length is 13 residues. Unmatched junction bases numbered 2, after V lost 4 bases and J lost 3 bases. Germline V gives CDR1 SGDLS, CDR2 YYNGEE. The CDR3 region is CASSPTGEETQYF. CDR3 sequence (DNA): TGTGCCAGCAGCCCGACAGGGGAAGAGACCCAGTACTTC.

The chain couples TRBV7-3 to TRBJ1-5; tentatively, D is TRBD1 (5 bases). Germline V lookup: CDR1 SGHTA, CDR2 FQGTGA. The CDR3 totals 15 residues. The ends were cut back, 4 bases at V and 0 bases at J, with 10 bases in the middle. CDR3 DNA sequence: TGTGCCAGCAGCTACGGACACAATAGCAATCAGCCCCAGCATTTT. Protein sequence: CASSYGHNSNQPQHF. Using reference TRBV7-3 and TRBJ1-5 for the parts outside the CDR3, the full variable domain is GAGVSQTPSNKVTEKGKYVELRCDPISGHTALYWYRQSLGQGPEFLIYFQGTGAADDSGLPNDRFFAVRPEGSVSTLKIQRTERGDSAVYLCASSYGHNSNQPQHFGDGTRLSIL.

This clonotype came up a few times. The chain joins TRBV11-2 to TRBJ2-5; perhaps TRBD1 as D (5 bases). Trimming took 2 bases from V and 0 from J, leaving 10 bases between them. CDR1 and CDR2 from the germline V gene are SGHAT and FQNNGV. The CDR3 sequence is 15 residues long. In nucleotides, the CDR3 is TGTGCCAGCAGCTTATGGGGCCCGTACCAAGAGACCCAGTACTTC. Amino acids: CASSLWGPYQETQYF. Full variable domain (missing parts from reference TRBV11-2 and TRBJ2-5): EAGVAQSPRYKIIEKRQSVAFWCNPISGHATLYWYQQILGQGPKLLIQFQNNGVVDDSQLPKDRFSAERLKGVDSTLKIQPAKLEDSAVYLCASSLWGPYQETQYFGPGTRLLVL.

This clonotype was recorded many times. J is TRBJ2-1 and V is TRBV6-5, with TRBD2 matching over 8 bases. J lost 9 bases, V lost 2 bases, and 3 bases had no gene match. Germline V gives CDR1 MNHEY, CDR2 SVGAGI. The CDR3 runs to 13 residues. This chain's CDR3 is CASSYGAGAEQFF. The CDR3 region has the DNA TGTGCCAGCAGTTACGGAGCGGGAGCTGAGCAGTTCTTC.

This clonotype was observed a handful of times. This rearrangement joins TRBV27 to TRBJ1-1, with D perhaps TRBD1 (5 bases). Germline V gene sequence: CDR1 MNHEY, CDR2 SMNVEV (reference sequence). The CDR3 has 14 residues. The V and J ends lost 1 base and 5 bases respectively, with 11 bases between them. The CDR3 here is CASSLYSEGTEAFF. The CDR3, as DNA: TGTGCCAGCAGTTTATATTCCGAGGGGACTGAAGCTTTCTTT.

This clonotype has only a few counts. The chain couples TRBV24-1 to TRBJ2-3; D is ambiguous. The CDR3 runs to 16 residues. CDR1 and CDR2 from the germline V gene are KGHDR and SFDVKD. V lost 3 bases, J lost 0 bases, and 12 bases lay in between. As DNA, the CDR3 is TGTGCCACCAGTGATACTGGAAAACATAGCACAGATACGCAGTATTTT. The encoded protein is CATSDTGKHSTDTQYF.

This chain uses TRBV20-1 with TRBJ1-2; D ambiguous. V dropped 2 bases and J dropped 12 bases, with 7 bases sitting between them. The CDR3 totals 9 residues. Germline V CDR1 and CDR2: DFQATT, SNEGSKA (reference sequence). The CDR3 loop reads CSARQIHTF. CDR3 sequence (DNA): TGCAGTGCTAGACAGATCCACACCTTC.